The 28 T cell receptor beta chains listed next were all sequenced from one sample in a study of T-cell memory formation after mild COVID-19. TCRdb reanalysed the 5' RACE reads using MiXCR and keeps one entry per CDR3 protein. The profile shows about 190,000 distinct CDR3 sequences, about 10% of them singletons. The sample consisted of PBMCs or a T cell subset sorted from them (not recorded which). Receptors originate from a man younger than 30 who had mild COVID-19 (a few samples of this study predate the infection). Cell type and time point are not known.

The chain joins TRBV11-2 to TRBJ2-3, with a tentative D call TRBD2 (6 bases). Trimming stripped 4 bases from V and 0 bases from J, with 11 bases between. The CDR3 contains 15 residues. CDR1 is SGHAT and CDR2 is FQNNGV in the germline V gene. The CDR3 DNA reads as TGTGCCAGCAGCTACTGGGGGGATAGCACAGATACGCAGTATTTT. Translated: CASSYWGDSTDTQYF.

V is TRBV7-2 and J is TRBJ1-2; 10 bases agree with TRBD1. Losses at the gene ends were 3 bases for V and 5 bases for J; bases not matched to a gene: 9. Per the germline V gene, CDR1 is SGHTA and CDR2 is FQGNSA. This CDR3 contains 16 residues. DNA of the CDR3: TGTGCCAGCAGCTTGGCCGACAGGGGGCGTCGGTATGGCTACACCTTC. Protein product: CASSLADRGRRYGYTF.

This clonotype has a count of ten or more. V usage is TRBV28 and J usage is TRBJ2-7; D is uncertain. V was shortened by 4 bases and J by 3 bases, with 4 bases between the two germline ends. The CDR3 is 11 amino acids. Germline values: CDR1 MDHEN, CDR2 SYDVKM. This CDR3 reads CASSSLYEQYV. The DNA of the CDR3 is TGTGCCAGCAGTTCTCTCTACGAGCAGTACGTC.

This clonotype has more than one count but fewer than ten. The genes are TRBV5-1 and TRBJ2-3; perhaps TRBD2 as D (5 bases). Between the trimmed V and J ends, which lost 0 bases and 1 base, there was a span of 9 bases. This CDR3 comprises 15 residues. Germline assignment: CDR1 SGHRS and CDR2 YFSETQ. The CDR3 loop reads CASSLGGRGTDTQYF. The CDR3 bases are TGCGCCAGCAGCTTGGGAGGGCGGGGCACAGATACGCAGTATTTT. Full variable domain (rest looked up from reference TRBV5-1 and TRBJ2-3): KAGVTQTPRYLIKTRGQQVTLSCSPISGHRSVSWYQQTPGQGLQFLFEYFSETQRNKGNFPGRFSGRQFSNSRSEMNVSTLELGDSALYLCASSLGGRGTDTQYFGPGTRLTVL.

This clonotype was seen only a few times. The chain employs TRBV12-3 or TRBV12-4 and TRBJ1-5; 8 bases match TRBD1. The CDR3 covers 13 residues. The V gene end was trimmed by 4 bases and the J gene end by 15 bases; junction bases not matched to a gene: 11. CDR3 bases: TGTGCCAGCAGTTCGCAGACAGGGGCCCCGTGGCATTTT. It codes for CASSSQTGAPWHF.

This clonotype was detected ten times or more. The V and J genes are TRBV5-1 and TRBJ2-1; no clear D. Germline assignment: CDR1 SGHRS and CDR2 YFSETQ. Between the trimmed V and J ends, which lost 5 bases and 10 bases, there was a span of 19 bases. This CDR3 has 14 amino acids. DNA for the CDR3: TGCGCCAGCAGTTTCTCGGCATCCTCCGGGGAGCAGTTCTTC. Translation gives CASSFSASSGEQFF.

This clonotype has just a few counts. The chain links TRBV6-5 to TRBJ2-5, with D perhaps TRBD2 (7 bases). Germline CDR1 and CDR2: MNHEY and SVGAGI. Trimming pared 2 bases from V and 2 bases from J, leaving 15 bases between. The CDR3 length is 16 residues. Here the CDR3 reads CASSYPGRGGQETQYF. In DNA form, the CDR3 reads TGTGCCAGCAGTTACCCGGGAAGGGGGGGGCAAGAGACCCAGTACTTC.

The sample holds a few counts of this clonotype. The V and J genes are TRBV6-6 and TRBJ1-1; D call uncertain. V was shortened by 6 bases and J by 7 bases, with 9 bases between the two germline ends. Germline CDR1 reads MNHNY; CDR2 reads SVGAGI (reference sequence). There are 11 residues in the CDR3. As DNA, the CDR3 is TGTGCCAGCAGCCACAGAGATGAAGCTTTCTTT. It translates to CASSHRDEAFF.

In its sample, this clonotype was seen a few times. The chain recombines TRBV5-1 with TRBJ2-5; 7 nucleotides align to TRBD1. This CDR3 has 15 residues. V shed 0 bases and J 2 bases; nucleotides not matched to a gene: 4. Germline CDR1 is SGHRS and CDR2 is YFSETQ. The CDR3: CASSLGDSGQETQYF. CDR3 sequence (DNA): TGCGCCAGCAGCTTGGGGGACAGCGGACAAGAGACCCAGTACTTC. The entire variable domain, with the rest obtained from reference TRBV5-1 and TRBJ2-5, is as follows: KAGVTQTPRYLIKTRGQQVTLSCSPISGHRSVSWYQQTPGQGLQFLFEYFSETQRNKGNFPGRFSGRQFSNSRSEMNVSTLELGDSALYLCASSLGDSGQETQYFGPGTRLLVL.

J is TRBJ1-5 and V is TRBV20-1; 8 bases align to TRBD1. The CDR3 extends over 14 amino acids. The junction had 5 bases not matched to a gene; V was cut back by 3 bases and J by 4 bases. The germline CDR1 and CDR2 sequences are DFQATT and SNEGSKA (reference sequence). The CDR3 loop reads CSASSGGRNQPQHF. Written as DNA, the CDR3 is TGCAGTGCTAGCTCAGGGGGCAGGAATCAGCCCCAGCATTTT.

CDR3: CASSQPLAGADTGELFF. The DNA of the CDR3 is TGTGCCAGCAGCCAACCGTTAGCGGGGGCAGACACCGGGGAGCTGTTTTTT. The gene calls are TRBV4-2 and TRBJ2-2, with 9 bases fitting TRBD2. The CDR3 has 17 residues. The germline CDR1 and CDR2 sequences are LGHNA and YNFKEQ. J was trimmed by 3 bases and V by 2 bases; bases with no gene match: 7.

The chain employs TRBV5-1 and TRBJ2-1; possibly TRBD1 for D (6 bases). This CDR3 is 13 amino acids long. The germline V gene encodes CDR1 SGHRS and CDR2 YFSETQ. V was pared by 5 bases and J by 10 bases, with 16 bases between. This CDR3 is CASRRDMQEEQFF. DNA of the CDR3: TGCGCCAGCAGACGGGACATGCAGGAGGAGCAGTTCTTC.

The chain carries TRBV7-9 and TRBJ1-1, with D hard to call. The CDR3 consists of 14 residues. Germline CDR1 and CDR2: SEHNR and FQNEAQ (reference sequence). The ends were cut back, 6 bases at V and 1 base at J, with 12 bases in the middle. CDR3 loop: CASSPRLPNTEAFF. The CDR3 DNA reads as TGTGCCAGCAGTCCGCGACTACCGAACACTGAAGCTTTCTTT.

The CDR3 loop is CASSLGRGGDTQYF. DNA for the CDR3: TGTGCCAGCAGCTTGGGGCGGGGAGGCGATACGCAGTATTTT. The rearrangement uses TRBV5-5 and TRBJ2-3; D is perhaps TRBD2 (6 bases). The V end lost 0 bases, the J end lost 6 bases, and 11 bases lay between the germline ends. This CDR3 is 14 amino acids long. Looked up from germline, CDR1 is SGHKS and CDR2 is YYEKEE (reference sequence).

The chain has TRBV5-1 and TRBJ1-6; D is perhaps TRBD1 (5 bases). The CDR3 contains 16 residues. V lost 0 bases and J lost 3, with 10 bases in between. Germline lookup yields CDR1 SGHRS and CDR2 YFSETQ. CDR3 DNA sequence: TGCGCCAGCAGCTTGGTGGAGGGGAACTATAATTCACCCCTCCACTTT. It translates to CASSLVEGNYNSPLHF. The whole variable domain, remainder taken from reference TRBV5-1 and TRBJ1-6, is KAGVTQTPRYLIKTRGQQVTLSCSPISGHRSVSWYQQTPGQGLQFLFEYFSETQRNKGNFPGRFSGRQFSNSRSEMNVSTLELGDSALYLCASSLVEGNYNSPLHFGNGTRLTVT.

The chain employs TRBV5-4 and TRBJ1-2, with TRBD1 matching 9 bases. The CDR3 runs to 15 residues. The trim removed 3 bases at V and 0 bases at J, leaving 3 bases unmatched. Per the germline V gene, CDR1 is SGHNT and CDR2 is YYREEE (reference sequence). CDR3 coding DNA: TGTGCCAGCAGCTGGGGACAGGGACCTAACTATGGCTACACCTTC. Translating gives CASSWGQGPNYGYTF.

This chain connects TRBV20-1 to TRBJ2-7, with 9 bases lining up with TRBD1. The V gene end was trimmed by 3 bases and the J gene end by 0 bases; junction bases not matched to a gene: 0. The germline V gene has CDR1 DFQATT and CDR2 SNEGSKA (reference sequence). The CDR3 sequence is 13 residues long. The CDR3: CSARTGGSYEQYV. The CDR3 bases are TGCAGTGCTAGGACAGGGGGCTCCTACGAGCAGTACGTC.

V usage is TRBV10-1 and J usage is TRBJ2-4; 8 nucleotides match TRBD1. The germline gives CDR1 WNHNN, CDR2 SYGVQD (reference sequence). CDR3 size: 15 residues. V shed 5 bases, J shed 7 bases, and the junction held 10 bases outside the gene matches. The CDR3 bases are TGCGCCAGCAGTTGCGGACAGGGCCCACGGAACATTCAGTACTTC. Its protein is CASSCGQGPRNIQYF.

The chain has TRBV6-5 and TRBJ2-7; tentatively, D is TRBD1 or TRBD2 (5 bases each). The CDR3 extends over 15 amino acids. CDR1 is MNHEY, CDR2 SVGAGI, per germline. Trimming removed 1 base from V and 1 base from J, with 11 bases in between. The CDR3 loop reads CASSYLGDLSYEQYV. The CDR3 coding sequence is TGTGCCAGCAGTTACTTGGGGGATCTTTCCTACGAGCAGTACGTC.

The V gene is TRBV7-6, the J gene TRBJ2-3; D tentatively reads TRBD1 or TRBD2 (5 bases each). Germline V lookup: CDR1 SGHVS, CDR2 FNYEAQ. The CDR3 contains 12 residues. V shed 5 bases and J shed 9 bases, with 12 bases lying between them. The CDR3 reads CASSQPGLTQYF. The CDR3 DNA is TGTGCCAGCAGCCAACCGGGGCTCACGCAGTATTTT.

This clonotype was counted at least ten times. The V and J genes are TRBV5-1 and TRBJ2-4, with 7 bases that match TRBD1. CDR3 size: 16 residues. Germline V gives CDR1 SGHRS, CDR2 YFSETQ. The V and J ends lost 4 bases and 1 base, in that order; junction bases with no gene match: 8. CDR3 nucleotide sequence: TGCGCCAGCAGCAGAAAGACAGGGTGGGCCAAAAACATTCAGTACTTC. Its protein product is CASSRKTGWAKNIQYF.

This clonotype appeared many times. Mismatch with germline at one junction end may stem from a read error. V usage is TRBV7-7 and J usage is TRBJ2-2; D uncertain. The CDR3 has 13 residues. CDR1 is SSHAT, CDR2 FNYEAQ, per germline (reference sequence). The CDR3 region is CASSAQVSGELFF. The CDR3 DNA follows: TGTGCTAGCAGCGCCCAGGTATCCGGGGAGCTGTTTTTT.

This clonotype was seen more than once but under ten times. The rearrangement joins TRBV2 to TRBJ2-1; no definite D call. This CDR3 spans 10 amino acids. Trimming took 6 bases from V and 7 from J, leaving 4 bases between them. Germline V lookup: CDR1 SNHLY, CDR2 FYNNEI. The CDR3 reads CASRLNEQFF. CDR3 bases: TGTGCCAGCAGGTTAAATGAGCAGTTCTTC. Using reference TRBV2 and TRBJ2-1 for the parts outside the CDR3, the full variable domain is EPEVTQTPSHQVTQMGQEVILRCVPISNHLYFYWYRQILGQKVEFLVSFYNNEISEKSEIFDDQFSVERPDGSNFTLKIRSTKLEDSAMYFCASRLNEQFFGPGTRLTVL.

This clonotype was counted only a few times. The chain joins TRBV12-3 or TRBV12-4 to TRBJ2-1; D is possibly TRBD1 (7 bases). V was trimmed by 6 bases and J by 4 bases, leaving 13 bases between them. CDR3 length: 14 residues. This chain's CDR3 is CASRVAGGYNEQFF. The CDR3 DNA reads TGTGCCAGCAGGGTGGCAGGGGGGTACAATGAGCAGTTCTTC.

V and J are TRBV29-1 and TRBJ2-7; D call uncertain. The CDR3 is made up of 13 amino acids. Germline-derived CDR1 and CDR2 are SQVTM and ANQGSEA. V lost 0 bases and J 8 bases, leaving 14 bases between the germline ends. Here the CDR3 reads CSVEDNRLRKQYF. In nucleotides, the CDR3 is TGCAGCGTTGAAGATAACCGGTTGAGGAAGCAGTACTTC.

This clonotype was counted a few times. The rearrangement links TRBV7-9 to TRBJ1-1; no reliable D call. CDR1 is SEHNR, CDR2 FQNEAQ, per germline (reference sequence). Trimming shortened V by 3 bases and J by 4 bases, and 18 bases separated the two germline ends. The CDR3 has 16 amino acids. CDR3 loop: CASSFSRQVGRTEAFF. The CDR3 region has the DNA TGTGCCAGCAGCTTTTCGAGGCAGGTCGGTCGCACTGAAGCTTTCTTT. Looking up the rest from reference TRBV7-9 and TRBJ1-1 gives the full variable domain: DTGVSQNPRHKITKRGQNVTFRCDPISEHNRLYWYRQTLGQGPEFLTYFQNEAQLEKSRLLSDRFSAERPKGSFSTLEIQRTEQGDSAMYLCASSFSRQVGRTEAFFGQGTRLTVV.

Only a few counts were recorded for this clonotype. Mismatch with germline at one junction end may stem from a read error. As DNA, the CDR3 is TGTGCCAGCAGTTACTGGGACAGCAGTCAGCCCCAGCATTTT. Its translation: CASSYWDSSQPQHF. The rearrangement uses TRBV6-2 or TRBV6-3 and TRBJ1-5; 7 bases agree with TRBD1. CDR1 is MNHEY, CDR2 SVGEGT, per germline. The CDR3 totals 14 residues.

This clonotype was recorded a few times. The rearrangement links TRBV10-3 to TRBJ2-5; maybe TRBD2 (5 bases). Germline CDR1 reads ENHRY; CDR2 reads SYGVKD. The CDR3 runs 13 residues. V was pared by 8 bases and J by 5 bases, with 15 bases between. The CDR3 DNA follows: TGTGCCATCGCGAGGGAGCGAGAGGAGACCCAGTACTTC. It codes for CAIAREREETQYF.